Sequencing of this TCR beta chain was carried out in a study of blood T cell repertoires in COVID-19. Study details: Samples taken during acute and convalescent COVID-19 were collected in the United States, Italy and Spain. T cells, B-cell-depleted T cells, or PBMCs provided the cDNA or gDNA that served as material.

Per the original data handling: Amplified reference gene primers provided the basis for estimating nucleated cell counts. TCRdb keeps only in-frame clones here, not all; method: immunoSEQ multiplex PCR. V, J and clone size are those of that table, while D and trimming were read from the DNA. The sample holds about 38,000 clones, 85% seen once. The CDR3 sequence is 15 residues long. Germline V gene sequence: CDR1 MNHNS, CDR2 SASEGT. Trimming stripped 5 bases from V and 4 bases from J, with 14 bases between. The TCR was taken from a man in his forties or fifties with active COVID-19. What was sequenced was peripheral blood. The chain uses TRBV6-1 and TRBJ2-2, with D maybe TRBD1 (6 bases). DNA of the CDR3: TGTGCCAGCAGTAGAACAGGGACACCCACCGGGGAGCTGTTTTTT. Translating gives CASSRTGTPTGELFF.